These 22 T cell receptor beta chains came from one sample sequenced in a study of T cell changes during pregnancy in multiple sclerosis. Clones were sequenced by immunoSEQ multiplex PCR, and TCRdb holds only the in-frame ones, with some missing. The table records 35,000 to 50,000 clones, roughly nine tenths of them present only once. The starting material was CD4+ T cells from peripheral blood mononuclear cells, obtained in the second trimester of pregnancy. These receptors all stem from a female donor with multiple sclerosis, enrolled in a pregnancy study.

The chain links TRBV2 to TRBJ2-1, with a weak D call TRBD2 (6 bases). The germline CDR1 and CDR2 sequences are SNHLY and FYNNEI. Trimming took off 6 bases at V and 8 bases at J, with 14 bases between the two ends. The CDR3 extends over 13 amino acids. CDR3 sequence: CASRERLDDEQFF. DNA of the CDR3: TGTGCCAGCAGGGAGCGACTAGATGATGAGCAGTTCTTC.

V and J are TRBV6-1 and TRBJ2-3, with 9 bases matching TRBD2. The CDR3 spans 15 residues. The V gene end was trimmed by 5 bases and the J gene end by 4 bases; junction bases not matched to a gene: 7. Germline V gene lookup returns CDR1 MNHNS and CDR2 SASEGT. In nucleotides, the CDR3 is TGTGCCAGCAGTAATAGCGGGAGTTATGCAGATACGCAGTATTTT. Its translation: CASSNSGSYADTQYF.

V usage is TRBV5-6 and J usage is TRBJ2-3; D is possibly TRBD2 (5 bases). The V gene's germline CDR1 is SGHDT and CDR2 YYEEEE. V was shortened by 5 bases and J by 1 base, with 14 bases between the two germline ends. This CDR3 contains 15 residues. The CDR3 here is CASSNGLTGTDTQYF. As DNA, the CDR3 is TGTGCCAGCAGTAACGGACTGACCGGCACAGATACGCAGTATTTT.

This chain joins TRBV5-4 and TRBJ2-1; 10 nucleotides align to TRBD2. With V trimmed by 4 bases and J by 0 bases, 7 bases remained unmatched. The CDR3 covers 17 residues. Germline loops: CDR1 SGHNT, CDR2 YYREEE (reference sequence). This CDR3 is CASSRSGRAPSYNEQFF. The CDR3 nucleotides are TGTGCCAGCAGCCGGAGCGGGAGGGCCCCCTCCTACAATGAGCAGTTCTTC. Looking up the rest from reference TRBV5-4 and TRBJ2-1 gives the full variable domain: ETGVTQSPTHLIKTRGQQVTLRCSSQSGHNTVSWYQQALGQGPQFIFQYYREEENGRGNFPPRFSGLQFPNYSSELNVNALELDDSALYLCASSRSGRAPSYNEQFFGPGTRLTVL.

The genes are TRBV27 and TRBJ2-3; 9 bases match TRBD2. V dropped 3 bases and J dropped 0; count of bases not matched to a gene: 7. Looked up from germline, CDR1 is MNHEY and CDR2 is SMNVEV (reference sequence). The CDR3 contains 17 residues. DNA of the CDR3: TGTGCCAGCAGTTTTGCGGCTAGCGGGACCAGCACAGATACGCAGTATTTT. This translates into CASSFAASGTSTDTQYF.

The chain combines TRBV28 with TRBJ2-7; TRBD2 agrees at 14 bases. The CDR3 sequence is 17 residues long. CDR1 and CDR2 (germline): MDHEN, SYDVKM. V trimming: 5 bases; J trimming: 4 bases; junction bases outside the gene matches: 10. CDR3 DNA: TGTGCCAGCAGTGGGACTAGCGGGAGCCCAAAACCTTACGAGCAGTACTTC. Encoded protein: CASSGTSGSPKPYEQYF.

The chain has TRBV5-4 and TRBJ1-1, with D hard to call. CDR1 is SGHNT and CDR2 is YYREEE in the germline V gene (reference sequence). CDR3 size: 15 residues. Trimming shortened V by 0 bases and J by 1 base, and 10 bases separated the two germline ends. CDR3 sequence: CASSLGASPNTEAFF. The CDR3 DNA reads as TGTGCCAGCAGCTTGGGGGCCTCACCGAACACTGAAGCTTTCTTT.

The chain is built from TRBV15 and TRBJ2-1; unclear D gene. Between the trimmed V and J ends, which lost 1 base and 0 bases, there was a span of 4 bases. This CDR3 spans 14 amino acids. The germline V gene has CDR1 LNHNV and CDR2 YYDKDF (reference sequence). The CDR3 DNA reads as TGTGCCACCAGCAGAGGAGACTCCTACAATGAGCAGTTCTTC. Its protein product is CATSRGDSYNEQFF. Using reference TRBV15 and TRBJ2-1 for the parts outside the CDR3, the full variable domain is DAMVIQNPRYQVTQFGKPVTLSCSQTLNHNVMYWYQQKSSQAPKLLFHYYDKDFNNEADTPDNFQSRRPNTSFCFLDIRSPGLGDTAMYLCATSRGDSYNEQFFGPGTRLTVL.

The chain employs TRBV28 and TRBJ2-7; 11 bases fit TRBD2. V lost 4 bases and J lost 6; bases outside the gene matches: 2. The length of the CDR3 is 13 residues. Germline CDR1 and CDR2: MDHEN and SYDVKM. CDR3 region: CASSYSGRAEQYF. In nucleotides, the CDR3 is TGTGCCAGCAGTTATAGCGGGAGGGCCGAGCAGTACTTC.

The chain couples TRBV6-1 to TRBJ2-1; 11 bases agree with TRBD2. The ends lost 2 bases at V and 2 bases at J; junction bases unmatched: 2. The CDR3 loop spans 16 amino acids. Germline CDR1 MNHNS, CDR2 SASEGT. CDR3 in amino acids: CASSELAGGPYNEQFF. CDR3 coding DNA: TGTGCCAGCAGTGAACTAGCGGGAGGCCCCTACAATGAGCAGTTCTTC.

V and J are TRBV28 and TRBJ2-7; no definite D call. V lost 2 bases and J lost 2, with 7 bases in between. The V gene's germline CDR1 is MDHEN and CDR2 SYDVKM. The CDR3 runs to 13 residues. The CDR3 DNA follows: TGTGCCAGCAGTTTAATAGGAGCCTACGAGCAGTACTTC. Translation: CASSLIGAYEQYF. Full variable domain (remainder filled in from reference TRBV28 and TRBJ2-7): DVKVTQSSRYLVKRTGEKVFLECVQDMDHENMFWYRQDPGLGLRLIYFSYDVKMKEKGDIPEGYSVSREKKERFSLILESASTNQTSMYLCASSLIGAYEQYFGPGTRLTVT.

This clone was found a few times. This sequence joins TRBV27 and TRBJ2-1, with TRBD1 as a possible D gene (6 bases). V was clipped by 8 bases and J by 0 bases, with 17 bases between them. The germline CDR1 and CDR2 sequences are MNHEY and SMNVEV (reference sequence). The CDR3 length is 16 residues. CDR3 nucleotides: TGTGCCAGCCCTAAACGACGGACAGTCTCCTACAATGAGCAGTTCTTC. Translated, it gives CASPKRRTVSYNEQFF.

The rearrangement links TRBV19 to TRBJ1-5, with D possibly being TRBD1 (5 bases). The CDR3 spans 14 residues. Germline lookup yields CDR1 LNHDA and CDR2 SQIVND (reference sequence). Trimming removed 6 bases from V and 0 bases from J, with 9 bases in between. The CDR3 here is CASSQGYSNQPQHF. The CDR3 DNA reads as TGTGCCAGTAGCCAGGGTTATAGCAATCAGCCCCAGCATTTT.

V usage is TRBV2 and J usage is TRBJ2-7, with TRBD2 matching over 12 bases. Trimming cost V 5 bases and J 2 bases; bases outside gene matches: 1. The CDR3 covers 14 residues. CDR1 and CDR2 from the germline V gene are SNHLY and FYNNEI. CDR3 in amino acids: CASSRTSGTYEQYF. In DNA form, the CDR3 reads TGTGCCAGCAGTAGGACTAGCGGGACCTACGAGCAGTACTTC.

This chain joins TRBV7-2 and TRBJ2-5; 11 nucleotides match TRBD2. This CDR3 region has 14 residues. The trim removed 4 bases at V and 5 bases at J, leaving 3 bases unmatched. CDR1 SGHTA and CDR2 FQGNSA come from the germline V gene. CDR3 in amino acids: CASSSLAGGETQYF. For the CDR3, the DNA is TGTGCCAGCAGCTCGCTAGCGGGAGGTGAGACCCAGTACTTC.

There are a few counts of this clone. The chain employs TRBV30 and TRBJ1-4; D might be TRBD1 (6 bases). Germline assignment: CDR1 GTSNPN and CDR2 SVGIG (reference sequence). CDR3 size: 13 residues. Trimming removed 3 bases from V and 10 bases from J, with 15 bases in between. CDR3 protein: CAWRGQGHRKLFF. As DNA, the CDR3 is TGTGCCTGGAGGGGCCAGGGACACCGAAAACTGTTTTTT.

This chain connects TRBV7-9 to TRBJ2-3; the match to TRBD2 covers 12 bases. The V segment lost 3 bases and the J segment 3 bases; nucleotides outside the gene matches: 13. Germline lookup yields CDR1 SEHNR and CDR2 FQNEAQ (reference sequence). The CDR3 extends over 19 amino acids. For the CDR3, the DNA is TGTGCCAGCAGCTTCCCCCCCATGACTAGCGGGGGAGGGACAGATACGCAGTATTTT. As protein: CASSFPPMTSGGGTDTQYF.

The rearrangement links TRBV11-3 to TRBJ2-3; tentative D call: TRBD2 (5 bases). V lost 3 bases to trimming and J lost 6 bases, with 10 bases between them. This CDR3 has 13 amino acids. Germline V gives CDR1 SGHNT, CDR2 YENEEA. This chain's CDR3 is CASSFAGPDTQYF. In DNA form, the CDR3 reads TGTGCCAGCAGCTTCGCGGGTCCGGATACGCAGTATTTT.

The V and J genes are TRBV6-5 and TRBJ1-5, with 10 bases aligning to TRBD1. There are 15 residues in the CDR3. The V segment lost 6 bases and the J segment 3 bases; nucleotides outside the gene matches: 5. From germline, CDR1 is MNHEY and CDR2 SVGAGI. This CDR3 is CASRTGGADNQPQHF. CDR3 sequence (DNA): TGTGCCAGCAGGACAGGGGGCGCCGACAATCAGCCCCAGCATTTT.

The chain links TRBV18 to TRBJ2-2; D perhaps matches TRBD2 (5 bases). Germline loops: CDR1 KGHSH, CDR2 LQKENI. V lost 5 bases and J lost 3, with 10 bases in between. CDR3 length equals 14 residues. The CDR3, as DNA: TGTGCCAGCTCAAGGGAGCAGTACACCGGGGAGCTGTTTTTT. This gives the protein CASSREQYTGELFF.

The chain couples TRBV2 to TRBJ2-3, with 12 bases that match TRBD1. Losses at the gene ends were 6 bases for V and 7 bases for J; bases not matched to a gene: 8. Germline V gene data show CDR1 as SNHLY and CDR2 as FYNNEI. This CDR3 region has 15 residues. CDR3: CASRPGTGGAYTQYF. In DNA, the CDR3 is TGTGCCAGCAGACCCGGGACAGGGGGCGCGTATACGCAGTATTTT.

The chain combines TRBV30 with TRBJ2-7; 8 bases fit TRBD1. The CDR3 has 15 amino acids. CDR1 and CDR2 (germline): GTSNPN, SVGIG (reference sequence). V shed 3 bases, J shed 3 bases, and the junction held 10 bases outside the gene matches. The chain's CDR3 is CAWRATGVGLYEQYF. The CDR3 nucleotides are TGTGCCTGGAGGGCGACAGGGGTGGGACTCTACGAGCAGTACTTC.